These T cell receptor beta chains were read from a single sample in a study of tumor-infiltrating lymphocytes in primary liver carcinoma. One entry per CDR3 protein, called by TCRdb with MiXCR from the multiplex PCR reads. The sample yields roughly 48,000 distinct CDR3 sequences, 70% to 80% seen once. The material sequenced was liver tumor tissue from sampling region 3. The origin of the receptors is a man in his forties or fifties with primary liver carcinoma and hepatitis B virus infection. Both conserved end residues are part of each CDR3. Fields, in order: clone size, V gene, J gene, D gene, CDR3 DNA, CDR3 protein. A D gene is named only where the DNA matches it firmly. Rows may omit the clone size; those that give it use once, few, many or a size class.

size: NA
V: TRBV7-2
J: TRBJ2-2
D: NA
DNA: TGTGCCAGCAGCTTAGCGTTAGCGGCAAAGACCGGGGAGCTGTTTTTT
CDR3: CASSLALAAKTGELFF

size: NA
V: TRBV11-2
J: TRBJ2-5
D: NA
DNA: TGTGCCAACGGCTTAGTCAGTGGGGGCAGTCGGCATGAGACCCAGTACTTC
CDR3: CANGLVSGGSRHETQYF

size: NA
V: TRBV20-1
J: TRBJ1-3
D: NA
DNA: TGCAGTGCCACCGGGACGGCTTCTGGAAACACCATATATTTT
CDR3: CSATGTASGNTIYF

size: NA
V: TRBV12-3/TRBV12-4
J: TRBJ2-2
D: TRBD1
DNA: TGTGCCAGCAGTCCGGGACAGGGAACTGTAATGAACACCGGGGAGCTCTTTTTT
CDR3: CASSPGQGTVMNTGELFF

size: many
V: TRBV5-1
J: TRBJ1-2
D: NA
DNA: TGCGCCAGCAGCCCGGGAGATGCTATCTATGGCTACACCTTC
CDR3: CASSPGDAIYGYTF

size: few
V: TRBV11-2
J: TRBJ2-4
D: NA
DNA: TGTGCCAGCAGCCCCCAACGGGGGTGGGACACCCAGTACTTC
CDR3: CASSPQRGWDTQYF

size: NA
V: TRBV4-1
J: TRBJ1-4
D: TRBD1
DNA: TGTGCCAGCAGCCAAGGGCCGGGGACAGCGACACAAAAACTGTTTTTT
CDR3: CASSQGPGTATQKLFF

size: NA
V: TRBV14
J: TRBJ2-3
D: NA
DNA: TGTGCCAGCAGCCATAATCCCGGGACCACTAGCACAGATACGTATTATTTT
CDR3: CASSHNPGTTSTDTYYF

size: few
V: TRBV11-2
J: TRBJ2-7
D: NA
DNA: TGTGCCAGCAGCTTGACTGACACTGCCTATGAGCTGTACTTC
CDR3: CASSLTDTAYELYF

size: NA
V: TRBV2
J: TRBJ2-7
D: NA
DNA: TGTGCCAGCAGTCGAGGGGGATTAGCGCCCTACGACCAGTACTTC
CDR3: CASSRGGLAPYDQYF

size: NA
V: TRBV29-1
J: TRBJ2-1
D: NA
DNA: TGCAACGGGAAGCTGAATAGCAATGAGCAGTTCTTC
CDR3: CNGKLNSNEQFF

size: NA
V: TRBV7-8
J: TRBJ2-7
D: TRBD2
DNA: TGTGTCAGCAGCTTAGTGGGCCAGCGGGGCCACGAGCAGTATTTC
CDR3: CVSSLVGQRGHEQYF

size: NA
V: TRBV6-6
J: TRBJ2-1
D: NA
DNA: TGTGCCCGCAGTTTGGACCTACAGGGCTACAATGAGCAGTTCTTC
CDR3: CARSLDLQGYNEQFF

size: NA
V: TRBV4-1
J: TRBJ2-1
D: NA
DNA: TGCGCCAGCAGGCAAGGGGTCCTAGTGACGAGCTCCTACAATGAGCAGTTCTTC
CDR3: CASRQGVLVTSSYNEQFF

size: many
V: TRBV2
J: TRBJ2-3
D: NA
DNA: TGTGCCAGCAGTGAACTGACAGATACGCAGTATTTT
CDR3: CASSELTDTQYF

size: NA
V: TRBV11-2
J: TRBJ2-2
D: NA
DNA: TGTGTCAGTAGCTTAGTCGGACGAGGCACCGGGGAGCTGTTTTTT
CDR3: CVSSLVGRGTGELFF

size: many
V: TRBV29-1
J: TRBJ2-3
D: NA
DNA: TGCAGCGCCAGCCCGCTATCGGCTGAATCCACAGATACGCAGTATTTT
CDR3: CSASPLSAESTDTQYF

size: NA
V: TRBV10-1
J: TRBJ2-1
D: NA
DNA: TGCGCCATCAGTGAACGGGGGAATGAGCACTTCTTC
CDR3: CAISERGNEHFF

size: NA
V: TRBV12-3/TRBV12-4
J: TRBJ2-2
D: TRBD2
DNA: TGTGCCAGCAGTTTGTTAGCGGGAGTAGTCACCAGGGAGCCGTTTTTT
CDR3: CASSLLAGVVTREPFF

size: many
V: TRBV7-9
J: TRBJ2-1
D: TRBD1
DNA: TGTGCCAGCAGCTTACCCTCCCGGACAGGGTTTTATGAGCAGTTCTTC
CDR3: CASSLPSRTGFYEQFF

size: NA
V: TRBV6-5
J: TRBJ2-6
D: TRBD1
DNA: TGTGCCAGCAGATTAGGACAGGGATCCTCCTGGGCCAACATCCTGACTTTC
CDR3: CASRLGQGSSWANILTF

size: NA
V: TRBV12-3/TRBV12-4
J: TRBJ1-5
D: NA
DNA: TGTGCCAGCAGTTTAGGGCAGGGCGCAGACACGCAGCATTTT
CDR3: CASSLGQGADTQHF

size: NA
V: TRBV12-3/TRBV12-4
J: TRBJ2-1
D: NA
DNA: TGTGTCAGCAGCTGGAGGGCGGACAATGAGCAGTTCTTC
CDR3: CVSSWRADNEQFF

size: NA
V: TRBV29-1
J: TRBJ2-7
D: TRBD1
DNA: TGCAGCGTCGATCTGGGCCGACAGGGAGCGAGTTACGAGCAGTACTTC
CDR3: CSVDLGRQGASYEQYF

size: NA
V: TRBV6-5
J: TRBJ1-4
D: TRBD1
DNA: TGTGCCATCAGTGACACAGGGGGTGGTGAAAAACTGTTTTTT
CDR3: CAISDTGGGEKLFF

size: NA
V: TRBV24-1
J: TRBJ2-7
D: NA
DNA: TGTGCTACCAGCTTCGGGTCCCAAGGGTACAATGAGCAGTACTTC
CDR3: CATSFGSQGYNEQYF

size: NA
V: TRBV10-1
J: TRBJ1-2
D: NA
DNA: TGCGCCAGCAGTGATAGCTGGGGGAAAACTGGCTGCACCTTC
CDR3: CASSDSWGKTGCTF

size: NA
V: TRBV12-3/TRBV12-4
J: TRBJ2-1
D: NA
DNA: TGTGCCAGCAGTCCTTTATTCAACGAGCTGTTCTTC
CDR3: CASSPLFNELFF

size: once
V: TRBV10-3
J: TRBJ2-3
D: TRBD1
DNA: TGTGCCATCGGTGGACAGGGGGGCACAGATACCCAGTATTTT
CDR3: CAIGGQGGTDTQYF

size: NA
V: TRBV10-3
J: TRBJ2-7
D: TRBD2
DNA: TGTGCCATCAGTGAGCCGGGACTAGCAGGGACCGAGTACGAGCAGTACTTC
CDR3: CAISEPGLAGTEYEQYF

size: NA
V: TRBV10-3
J: TRBJ2-7
D: NA
DNA: TGTGCCATCAGTGATACCGGGACGGGGGACAAATACGAGCAGTACTTC
CDR3: CAISDTGTGDKYEQYF

size: NA
V: TRBV29-1
J: TRBJ2-1
D: NA
DNA: TGCAGCGTTGACGTTAACTCCTACAATGAGCGGTTCTTC
CDR3: CSVDVNSYNERFF

size: once
V: TRBV29-1
J: TRBJ2-7
D: TRBD1
DNA: TGCAGCGTTGATCTGGACCGACAGGGATCGAGTTACGAGCAGTACTTT
CDR3: CSVDLDRQGSSYEQYF

size: many
V: TRBV5-4
J: TRBJ2-3
D: TRBD2
DNA: TGTGCCAGCAGCCTAGCGGGAGAAGGAGCAGATACGCAGTATTTT
CDR3: CASSLAGEGADTQYF

size: NA
V: TRBV6-5
J: TRBJ2-7
D: NA
DNA: TGTGCCGGCAGCTACGACCGGGGACCCTACGAGCAGTACTTC
CDR3: CAGSYDRGPYEQYF

size: NA
V: TRBV7-9
J: TRBJ2-3
D: NA
DNA: TGTACCAGCAGCCTGCGACAGGTCGCAGATATGCAGTATTTT
CDR3: CTSSLRQVADMQYF

size: NA
V: TRBV6-2/TRBV6-3
J: TRBJ2-3
D: TRBD2
DNA: TGTACCAGCAGTCCCGGGACTAGTAGCACAGTTACGCAGTATTTT
CDR3: CTSSPGTSSTVTQYF

size: NA
V: TRBV6-6
J: TRBJ2-7
D: TRBD2
DNA: TGTGCCAGCAGTTCATCGGGACTAGCGAGGGGGCCGGGCGAGCAGTACTTC
CDR3: CASSSSGLARGPGEQYF

size: once
V: TRBV6-2/TRBV6-3
J: TRBJ2-7
D: TRBD2
DNA: TGTGCCAGCAGCTTTCACCCCGGACTAGACTACGAGCAGTACTTC
CDR3: CASSFHPGLDYEQYF

size: NA
V: TRBV29-1
J: TRBJ2-7
D: TRBD1
DNA: TGCAACGTACCCCGGGCAGGGGGCTACGAGCAGTACTTC
CDR3: CNVPRAGGYEQYF

size: NA
V: TRBV12-3/TRBV12-4
J: TRBJ2-7
D: NA
DNA: TGTGCCAGCAGTTCTGGGACTGTCTCCAACGTCCAGTACTTC
CDR3: CASSSGTVSNVQYF

size: NA
V: TRBV10-3
J: TRBJ2-3
D: NA
DNA: TGTGCCATCAATGAGGATAGCGTGGGGGTTACGCAGTATTTT
CDR3: CAINEDSVGVTQYF

size: medium-sized
V: TRBV6-5
J: TRBJ1-2
D: TRBD1
DNA: TGTGCCAGCAGTTACAATTGGGGGGACAGGGATAACGGCTACACCTTC
CDR3: CASSYNWGDRDNGYTF

size: NA
V: TRBV11-2
J: TRBJ2-7
D: TRBD2
DNA: TGTGGCAGCAGCTTAGTGGGGGGGAACTCCTACGAGCGGTACTTC
CDR3: CGSSLVGGNSYERYF

size: many
V: TRBV6-1
J: TRBJ2-3
D: TRBD2
DNA: TGTGCCAGCACCGGGACTAGCGGGAGATCAGATACGCAGTATTTT
CDR3: CASTGTSGRSDTQYF

size: NA
V: TRBV4-2
J: TRBJ2-5
D: NA
DNA: TGCGCCAGCTGCTCAGGGGGGCTAGCGGGCCTCCAAGAGACCCAGTACTTC
CDR3: CASCSGGLAGLQETQYF

size: NA
V: TRBV10-3
J: TRBJ2-5
D: NA
DNA: TGTGCCATCAGTGACCCCGACAAGTGCCAAGAGACTCAGTACTTC
CDR3: CAISDPDKCQETQYF

size: NA
V: TRBV10-1
J: TRBJ2-5
D: TRBD1
DNA: TGCGCCAGCAGCCCACTCATGACAGGGCGAGAGACCCAGTACTTC
CDR3: CASSPLMTGRETQYF

size: NA
V: TRBV29-1
J: TRBJ2-7
D: NA
DNA: TGCAGCGTTGATGAAAGTGGCACCTACGAGCAGTACTTC
CDR3: CSVDESGTYEQYF

size: NA
V: TRBV29-1
J: TRBJ1-2
D: NA
DNA: TGCAGCAGTCTCCATGGCAATGCTGGCTACATCTTC
CDR3: CSSLHGNAGYIF

size: NA
V: TRBV11-2
J: TRBJ2-3
D: NA
DNA: TGTGTCATCAGCGAACGGGACAAGCACACAGATACGCAGTATTTT
CDR3: CVISERDKHTDTQYF

size: many
V: TRBV6-5
J: TRBJ2-6
D: NA
DNA: TGTGCCAGCAGTCCCCGGAGGGAATCCCTAGGATCTGGGGCCAACGTCCTGACTTTC
CDR3: CASSPRRESLGSGANVLTF

size: medium-sized
V: TRBV6-6
J: TRBJ1-1
D: NA
DNA: TGTGCCAGCAGGTCGGGGGTAGTGGCGCCCACTGAAGCTTTCTTT
CDR3: CASRSGVVAPTEAFF

size: many
V: TRBV24-1
J: TRBJ1-1
D: NA
DNA: TGTGCCACCAGTCGGGGAATGAACACTGAAGCTTTCTTT
CDR3: CATSRGMNTEAFF